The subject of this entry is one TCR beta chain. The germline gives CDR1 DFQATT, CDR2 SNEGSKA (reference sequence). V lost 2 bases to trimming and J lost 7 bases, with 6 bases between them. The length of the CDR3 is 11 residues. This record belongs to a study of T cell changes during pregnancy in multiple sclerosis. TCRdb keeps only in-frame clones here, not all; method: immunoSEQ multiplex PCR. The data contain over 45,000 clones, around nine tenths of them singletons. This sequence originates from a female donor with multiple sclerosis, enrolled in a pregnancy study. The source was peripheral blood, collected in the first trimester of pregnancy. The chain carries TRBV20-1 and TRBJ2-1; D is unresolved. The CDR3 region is CSARKLNEQFF. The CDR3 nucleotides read TGCAGTGCTAGAAAACTTAATGAGCAGTTCTTC.